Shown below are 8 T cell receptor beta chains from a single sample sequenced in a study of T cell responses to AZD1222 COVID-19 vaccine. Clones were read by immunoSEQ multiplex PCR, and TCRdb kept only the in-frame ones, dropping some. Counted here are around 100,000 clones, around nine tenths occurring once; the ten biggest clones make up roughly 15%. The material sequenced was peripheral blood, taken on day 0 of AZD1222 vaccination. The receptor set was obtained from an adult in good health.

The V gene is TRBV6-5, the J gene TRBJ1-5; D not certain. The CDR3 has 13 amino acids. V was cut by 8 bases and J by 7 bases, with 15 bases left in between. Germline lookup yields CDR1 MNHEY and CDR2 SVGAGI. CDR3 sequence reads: CASARLGEQPQHF. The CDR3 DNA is TGTGCCAGCGCCCGTCTCGGAGAGCAGCCCCAGCATTTT.

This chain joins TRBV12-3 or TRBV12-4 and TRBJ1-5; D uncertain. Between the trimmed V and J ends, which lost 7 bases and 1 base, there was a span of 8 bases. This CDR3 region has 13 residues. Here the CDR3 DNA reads TGTGCCAGCACACGAGGAAGCAATCAGCCCCAGCATTTT. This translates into CASTRGSNQPQHF.

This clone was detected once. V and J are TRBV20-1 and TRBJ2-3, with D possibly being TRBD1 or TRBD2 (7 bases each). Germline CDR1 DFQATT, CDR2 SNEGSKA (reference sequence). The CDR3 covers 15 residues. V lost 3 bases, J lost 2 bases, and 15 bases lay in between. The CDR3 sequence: CSASVSGGVTDTQYF. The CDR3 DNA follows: TGCAGTGCTAGTGTGTCAGGGGGGGTCACAGATACGCAGTATTTT.

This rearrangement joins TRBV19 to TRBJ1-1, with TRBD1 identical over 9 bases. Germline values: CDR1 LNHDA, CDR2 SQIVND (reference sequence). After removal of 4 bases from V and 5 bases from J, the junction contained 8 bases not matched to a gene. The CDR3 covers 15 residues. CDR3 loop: CASSNQGTGRTEAFF. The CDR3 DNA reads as TGTGCCAGTAGTAACCAGGGGACAGGGCGGACTGAAGCTTTCTTT.

This CDR3 is CASSSRAWGTETQYF. CDR3 bases: TGTGCCAGCAGTTCGAGGGCCTGGGGTACAGAGACCCAGTACTTC. The chain recombines TRBV2 with TRBJ2-5; TRBD2 is a possible D gene (5 bases). The V and J ends lost 5 bases and 4 bases respectively, with 17 bases between them. The CDR3 contains 15 residues. CDR1 and CDR2 from the germline V gene are SNHLY and FYNNEI.

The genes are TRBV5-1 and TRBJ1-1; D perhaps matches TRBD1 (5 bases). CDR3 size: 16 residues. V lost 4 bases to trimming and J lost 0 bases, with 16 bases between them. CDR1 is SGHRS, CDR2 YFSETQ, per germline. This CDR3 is CASSVDGTAMNTEAFF. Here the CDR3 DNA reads TGCGCCAGCAGCGTAGACGGGACGGCAATGAACACTGAAGCTTTCTTT.

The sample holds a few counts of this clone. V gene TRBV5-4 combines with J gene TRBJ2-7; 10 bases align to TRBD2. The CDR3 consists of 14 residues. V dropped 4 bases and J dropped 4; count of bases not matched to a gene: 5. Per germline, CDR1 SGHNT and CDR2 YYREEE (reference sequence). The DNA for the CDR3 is TGTGCCAGCAGCAATAGCGGGAGGCCATACGAGCAGTACTTC. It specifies CASSNSGRPYEQYF.

CDR3 loop: CASSPDRATYEQYF. CDR3 sequence (DNA): TGTGCCAGCAGCCCGGACAGGGCGACCTACGAGCAGTACTTC. The chain links TRBV5-4 to TRBJ2-7; TRBD1 agrees at 8 bases. Trimming at V came to 4 bases and at J to 2 bases, leaving 5 bases not matched to a gene. Looked up from germline, CDR1 is SGHNT and CDR2 is YYREEE (reference sequence). The CDR3 sequence is 14 residues long.